This T cell receptor beta chain was identified during a study of blood T cell repertoires in COVID-19. Study-level information: The cDNA or gDNA used as material had been derived from T cells, B-cell-depleted T cells, or PBMCs.

Libraries were prepared by immunoSEQ multiplex PCR; TCRdb keeps only in-frame clonotypes and omits some of them. This table has roughly 190,000 clones, around 81% appearing once. The sequence was obtained from a human donor with acute or convalescent COVID-19. The donor label of this sample is uncertain. The specimen was peripheral blood.

CDR3 region: CASTRVGELFF. The DNA for the CDR3 is TGTGCCAGCACCCGGGTCGGGGAGCTGTTTTTT. The chain couples TRBV5-6 to TRBJ2-2; D unclear. Trimming took off 6 bases at V and 7 bases at J, with 7 bases between the two ends. The CDR3 runs 11 residues. Germline CDR1 is SGHDT and CDR2 is YYEEEE.